This TCR beta chain appears in the sequencing data of a study of T cell responses to AZD1222 COVID-19 vaccine. On this clone itself: Its antigen is unidentified.

Profiled with immunoSEQ multiplex PCR; TCRdb holds only in-frame clones, not every one. The repertoire holds about 150,000 clones, with under 95% as singletons. General study points: Nearly half of spike-specific TCRs reportedly target unmutated variant regions.

In germline, CDR1 is MNHNS, CDR2 SASEGT. The CDR3 runs to 14 residues. The V end lost 0 bases, the J end lost 5 bases, and 10 bases lay between the germline ends. The receptor was derived from an adult in good health. V usage is TRBV6-1 and J usage is TRBJ1-1; maybe TRBD1 (5 bases). The input for sequencing was peripheral blood, taken on day 0 of AZD1222 vaccination. As DNA, the CDR3 is TGTGCCAGCAGTGAAGCAACGGGGCGGACTGAAGCTTTCTTT. It specifies CASSEATGRTEAFF.